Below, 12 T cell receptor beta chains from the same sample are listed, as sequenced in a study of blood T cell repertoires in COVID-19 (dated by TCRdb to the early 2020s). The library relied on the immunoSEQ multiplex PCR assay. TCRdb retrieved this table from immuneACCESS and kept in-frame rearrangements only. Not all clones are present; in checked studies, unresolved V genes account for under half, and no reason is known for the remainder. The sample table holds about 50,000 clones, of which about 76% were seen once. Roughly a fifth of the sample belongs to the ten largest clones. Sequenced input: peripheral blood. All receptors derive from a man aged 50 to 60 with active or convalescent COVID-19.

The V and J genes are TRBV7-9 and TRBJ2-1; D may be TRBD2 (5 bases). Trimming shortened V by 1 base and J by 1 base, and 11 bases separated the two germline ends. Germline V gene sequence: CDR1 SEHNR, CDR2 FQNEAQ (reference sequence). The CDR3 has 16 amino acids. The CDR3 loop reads CASSLEEARSYNEQFF. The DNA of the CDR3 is TGTGCCAGCAGCTTAGAGGAGGCGAGGTCCTACAATGAGCAGTTCTTC.

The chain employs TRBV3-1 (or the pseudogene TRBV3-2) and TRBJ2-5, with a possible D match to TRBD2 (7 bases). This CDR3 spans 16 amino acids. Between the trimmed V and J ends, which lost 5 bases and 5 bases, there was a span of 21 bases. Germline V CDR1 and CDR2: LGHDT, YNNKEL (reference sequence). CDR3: CASSSPRGGAAETQYF. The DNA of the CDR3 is TGTGCCAGCAGCTCCCCAAGGGGGGGGGCAGCGGAGACCCAGTACTTC.

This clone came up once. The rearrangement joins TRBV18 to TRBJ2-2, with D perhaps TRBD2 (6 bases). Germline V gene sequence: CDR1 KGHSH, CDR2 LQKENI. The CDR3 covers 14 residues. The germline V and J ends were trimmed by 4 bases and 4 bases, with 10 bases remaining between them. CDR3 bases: TGTGCCAGCTCACTAGCGGAGATCACCGGGGAGCTGTTTTTT. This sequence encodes CASSLAEITGELFF.

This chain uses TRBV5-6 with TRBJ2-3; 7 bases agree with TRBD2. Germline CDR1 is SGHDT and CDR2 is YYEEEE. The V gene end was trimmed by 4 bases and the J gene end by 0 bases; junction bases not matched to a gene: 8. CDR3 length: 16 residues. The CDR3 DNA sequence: TGTGCCAGCAGCAGCGGGACCAGCATTAGCACAGATACGCAGTATTTT. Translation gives CASSSGTSISTDTQYF.

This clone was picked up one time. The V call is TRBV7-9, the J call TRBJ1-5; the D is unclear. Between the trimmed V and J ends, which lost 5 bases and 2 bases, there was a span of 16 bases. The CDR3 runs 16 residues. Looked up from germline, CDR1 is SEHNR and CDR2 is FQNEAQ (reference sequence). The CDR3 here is CASSPRAAEGNQPQHF. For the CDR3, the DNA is TGTGCCAGCAGCCCTAGAGCGGCCGAGGGCAATCAGCCCCAGCATTTT.

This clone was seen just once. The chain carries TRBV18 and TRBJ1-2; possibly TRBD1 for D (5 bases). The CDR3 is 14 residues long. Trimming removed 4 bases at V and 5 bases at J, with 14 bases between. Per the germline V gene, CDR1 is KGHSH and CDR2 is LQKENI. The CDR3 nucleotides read TGTGCCAGCTCACTACAGACAGAAGGGTATGGCTACACCTTC. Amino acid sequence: CASSLQTEGYGYTF.

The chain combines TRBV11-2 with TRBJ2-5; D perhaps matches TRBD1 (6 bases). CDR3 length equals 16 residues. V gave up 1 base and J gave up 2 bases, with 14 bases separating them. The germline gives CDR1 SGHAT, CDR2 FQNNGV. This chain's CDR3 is CASSLGGTGQQETQYF. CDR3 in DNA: TGTGCCAGCAGCTTAGGAGGAACCGGACAGCAAGAGACCCAGTACTTC.

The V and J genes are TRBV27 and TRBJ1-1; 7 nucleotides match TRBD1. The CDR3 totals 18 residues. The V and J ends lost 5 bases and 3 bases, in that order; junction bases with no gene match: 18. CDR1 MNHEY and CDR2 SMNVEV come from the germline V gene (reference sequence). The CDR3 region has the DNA TGTGCCAGCAGTAGGTCAGTTGGAACAGGGGTCCGGTACACTGAAGCTTTCTTT. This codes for CASSRSVGTGVRYTEAFF.

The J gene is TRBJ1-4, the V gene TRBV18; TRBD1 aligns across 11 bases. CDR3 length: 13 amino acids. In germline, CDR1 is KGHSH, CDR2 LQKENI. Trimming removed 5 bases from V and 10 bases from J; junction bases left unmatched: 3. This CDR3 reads CASSTGTGGKLFF. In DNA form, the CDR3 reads TGTGCCAGCTCAACCGGGACAGGGGGAAAACTGTTTTTT.

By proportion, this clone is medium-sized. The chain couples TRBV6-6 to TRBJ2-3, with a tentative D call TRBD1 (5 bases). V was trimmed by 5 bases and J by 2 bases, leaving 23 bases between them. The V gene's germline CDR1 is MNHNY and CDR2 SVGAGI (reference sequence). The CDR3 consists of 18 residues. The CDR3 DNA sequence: TGTGCCAGCAGTCTCCTACCCGACAGTCCTTTAAACACAGATACGCAGTATTTT. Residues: CASSLLPDSPLNTDTQYF.

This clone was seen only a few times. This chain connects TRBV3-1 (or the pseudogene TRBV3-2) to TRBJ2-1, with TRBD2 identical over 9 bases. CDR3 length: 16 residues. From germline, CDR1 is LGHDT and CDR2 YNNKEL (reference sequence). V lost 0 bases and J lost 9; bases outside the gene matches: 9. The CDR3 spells CASSQESGGRAGEQFF. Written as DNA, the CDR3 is TGTGCCAGCAGCCAAGAGTCCGGCGGGAGGGCGGGTGAGCAGTTCTTC.

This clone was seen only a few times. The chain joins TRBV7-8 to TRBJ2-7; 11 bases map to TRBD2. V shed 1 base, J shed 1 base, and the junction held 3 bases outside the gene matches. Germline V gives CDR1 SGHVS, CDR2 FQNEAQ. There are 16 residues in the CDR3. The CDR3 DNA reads TGTGCCAGCAGCTTAGGGCTAGCGGGGGGATCCTACGAGCAGTACTTC. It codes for CASSLGLAGGSYEQYF.